The 9 T cell receptor beta chains listed next were all sequenced from one sample in a study of post-analysis software for immune sequencing data. Findings of the study overall: Included in a set of roughly five TRBV segments more frequent in patients than controls were TRBV5-6, TRBV5-1 and TRBV20-1.

No antigen is known for these receptors. Unique molecular identifiers tagged the TCR beta cDNA libraries. TCRdb itself ran the PCR reads through MiXCR, one entry per CDR3 protein. This sample has about 810,000 distinct CDR3 sequences, with approximately 50% found just once. Sequenced material: blood. These TCRs come from a girl aged 10-17 years with multiple sclerosis.

The chain joins TRBV3-1 to TRBJ2-5, with 7 bases aligning to TRBD2. The CDR3 is made up of 16 amino acids. The ends lost 0 bases at V and 6 bases at J; junction bases unmatched: 10. The germline V gene encodes CDR1 LGHDT and CDR2 YNNKEL (reference sequence). The CDR3 here is CASSQDPGTTPKTQYF. CDR3 bases: TGTGCCAGCAGCCAAGATCCCGGGACTACCCCGAAGACCCAGTACTTC.

The rearrangement links TRBV20-1 to TRBJ1-2, with D possibly matching TRBD1 (5 bases). The CDR3 runs to 15 residues. With 0 bases removed from V and 8 bases from J, the gap between germline ends came to 19 bases. CDR1 and CDR2 from the germline V gene are DFQATT and SNEGSKA (reference sequence). This chain's CDR3 is CSARDPGRGWSGYTF. DNA of the CDR3: TGCAGTGCTAGAGATCCGGGGCGCGGCTGGTCAGGCTACACCTTC.

The chain uses TRBV10-3 and TRBJ2-1, with 11 bases matching TRBD1. V was clipped by 6 bases and J by 4 bases; unmatched bases: 5. Germline V gene lookup returns CDR1 ENHRY and CDR2 SYGVKD. The length of the CDR3 is 15 residues. The CDR3 bases are TGTGCCATCAGCCCCGGGACAGGGGGTTACAATGAGCAGTTCTTC. This gives the protein CAISPGTGGYNEQFF.

This clonotype appeared a few times. J is TRBJ2-2 and V is TRBV10-3, with D possibly being TRBD1 or TRBD2 (5 bases each). The V end lost 11 bases, the J end lost 7 bases, and 23 bases lay between the germline ends. Germline lookup yields CDR1 ENHRY and CDR2 SYGVKD. The CDR3 is made up of 15 amino acids. The CDR3 spells CAVPVGPREGGELFF. The CDR3 nucleotides are TGTGCCGTCCCCGTGGGACCTAGAGAGGGCGGGGAGCTGTTTTTT.

This clonotype was detected only once. At one of its ends the junction is not consistent with the germline gene, which may arise from a read error. The chain uses TRBV12-3 or TRBV12-4 and TRBJ1-4; D is perhaps TRBD1 (5 bases). CDR3 length: 14 amino acids. The CDR3 DNA is TGTGCCAGCAGTTTAAGACAGACTAATGAAAAACAGTTTTTT. Residues: CASSLRQTNEKQFF.

This clonotype was detected only a few times. The chain couples TRBV10-3 to TRBJ2-6; D not certain. The CDR3 is 15 amino acids. Germline CDR1 and CDR2: ENHRY and SYGVKD. The V end lost 0 bases, the J end lost 1 base, and 4 bases lay between the germline ends. The CDR3 spells CAISESWSGANVLTF. As DNA, the CDR3 is TGTGCCATCAGTGAGTCTTGGTCTGGGGCCAACGTCCTGACTTTC.

This clonotype was seen only a few times. The J gene is TRBJ2-3, the V gene TRBV12-3 or TRBV12-4; no firm D call. V was trimmed by 4 bases and J by 5 bases, leaving 16 bases between them. The CDR3 is 15 residues long. CDR3 region: CASSSSRTTEDTQYF. CDR3 sequence (DNA): TGTGCCAGCAGTTCGTCTAGAACTACGGAAGATACGCAGTATTTT.

This clonotype was seen a handful of times. This chain links TRBV5-1 with TRBJ2-7; D call uncertain. V shed 0 bases and J shed 6 bases, with 10 bases lying between them. This CDR3 comprises 13 residues. CDR1 and CDR2 (germline): SGHRS, YFSETQ. CDR3 sequence reads: CASSLGARGEQYF. The DNA for the CDR3 is TGCGCCAGCAGCTTGGGAGCGAGAGGCGAGCAGTACTTC.

This clonotype was counted between two and nine times. This chain connects TRBV7-6 to TRBJ2-5, with 7 positions matching TRBD1. CDR3 length: 16 amino acids. CDR1 is SGHVS and CDR2 is FNYEAQ in the germline V gene. With 0 bases clipped from V and 1 base from J, the junction kept 5 bases outside the gene matches. CDR3 in amino acids: CASSLAAGTVQETQYF. Written as DNA, the CDR3 is TGTGCCAGCAGCTTAGCGGCCGGGACAGTCCAAGAGACCCAGTACTTC.